The next 10 T cell receptor beta chains were all read from a single sample in a study of OX40 agonist ivuxolimab in advanced cancers. The repertoire was sequenced with immunoSEQ multiplex PCR; TCRdb's copy has only in-frame clones and lacks some. The sample consists of about 62,000 clones, about 88% of them appearing once. The starting material was CD4+ or CD8+ T cells sorted from blood, obtained in a trial of the OX40 agonist ivuxolimab. The receptors shown here come from an adult with an advanced solid tumor such as melanoma, head and neck, liver or kidney cancer.

Written as DNA, the CDR3 is TGTGCCAGCAGCTTAGACGGGACCCGCACAGATACGCAGTATTTT. This sequence encodes CASSLDGTRTDTQYF. The chain couples TRBV7-3 to TRBJ2-3; perhaps D is TRBD1 or TRBD2 (5 bases each). The V gene lost 2 bases and the J gene lost 1 base, with 10 bases spanning the gap. This CDR3 comprises 15 residues. Germline loops: CDR1 SGHTA, CDR2 FQGTGA.

V usage is TRBV28 and J usage is TRBJ2-1, with D perhaps TRBD2 (7 bases). Trimming cost V 6 bases and J 1 base, with 13 bases left between them. The CDR3 has 15 amino acids. The germline V gene encodes CDR1 MDHEN and CDR2 SYDVKM. The CDR3, as DNA: TGTGCCAGCAGCAAGGGGGGGCAATCCTACAATGAGCAGTTCTTC. It translates to CASSKGGQSYNEQFF.

CDR3 amino acids: CASSLVPRQANYGYTF. CDR3 DNA: TGTGCCAGCAGCTTAGTACCCAGACAAGCTAACTATGGCTACACCTTC. The chain is built from TRBV11-2 and TRBJ1-2, with D unclear. V lost 1 base and J lost 0, with 12 bases in between. In germline, CDR1 is SGHAT, CDR2 FQNNGV. This CDR3 has 16 amino acids.

The chain recombines TRBV19 with TRBJ1-1; D is perhaps TRBD1 (5 bases). The CDR3 extends over 13 amino acids. The germline V gene encodes CDR1 LNHDA and CDR2 SQIVND (reference sequence). V lost 6 bases and J lost 5, with 13 bases in between. CDR3 DNA: TGTGCCAGTAGCTCCCCCGGGACGACTGAAGCTTTCTTT. Its protein product is CASSSPGTTEAFF. The full variable domain, completed using reference TRBV19 and TRBJ1-1, is DGGITQSPKYLFRKEGQNVTLSCEQNLNHDAMYWYRQDPGQGLRLIYYSQIVNDFQKGDIAEGYSVSREKKESFPLTVTSAQKNPTAFYLCASSSPGTTEAFFGQGTRLTVV.

The chain combines TRBV6-5 with TRBJ2-1; tentative D call: TRBD1 (5 bases). Germline lookup yields CDR1 MNHEY and CDR2 SVGAGI. Trimming stripped 6 bases from V and 8 bases from J, with 17 bases between. The CDR3 runs 14 residues. CDR3 in amino acids: CASRQGILLHEQFF. CDR3 nucleotides: TGTGCCAGCAGGCAGGGCATACTTCTCCATGAGCAGTTCTTC.

The V call is TRBV27, the J call TRBJ2-1, with D perhaps assigned TRBD1 or TRBD2 (5 bases each). The CDR3 spans 14 residues. Trimming left V 6 bases short and J 2 bases short, with 11 bases between. The germline CDR1 and CDR2 sequences are MNHEY and SMNVEV (reference sequence). CDR3 sequence reads: CASSSEGTYNEQFF. In DNA form, the CDR3 reads TGTGCCAGCAGCTCCGAGGGGACCTACAATGAGCAGTTCTTC.

The J gene is TRBJ1-5, the V gene TRBV19; D possibly corresponds to TRBD1 (6 bases). The CDR3 has 15 amino acids. CDR1 and CDR2 (germline): LNHDA, SQIVND (reference sequence). V lost 6 bases and J lost 4, with 16 bases in between. CDR3 region: CASRSGGTQNQPQHF. The CDR3 DNA reads as TGTGCCAGTAGATCTGGGGGCACCCAGAATCAGCCCCAGCATTTT.

The rearrangement links TRBV12-5 to TRBJ2-1; 8 bases align to TRBD2. CDR3 length equals 19 residues. Germline assignment: CDR1 LGHNT and CDR2 FRNRAP. Trimming cost V 2 bases and J 1 base; bases outside gene matches: 13. CDR3: CASGLLPIGGAGSYNEQFF. The CDR3 DNA reads TGTGCTAGTGGTTTGCTCCCAATCGGGGGGGCTGGTTCCTACAATGAGCAGTTCTTC. Filled out from reference TRBV12-5 and TRBJ2-1, the complete variable domain reads DARVTQTPRHKVTEMGQEVTMRCQPILGHNTVFWYRQTMMQGLELLAYFRNRAPLDDSGMPKDRFSAEMPDATLATLKIQPSEPRDSAVYFCASGLLPIGGAGSYNEQFFGPGTRLTVL.

The chain uses TRBV5-1 and TRBJ2-5; D possibly corresponds to TRBD1 (5 bases). Germline-derived CDR1 and CDR2 are SGHRS and YFSETQ. The CDR3 spans 14 residues. Trimming took off 6 bases at V and 5 bases at J, with 17 bases between the two ends. The CDR3 DNA reads TGCGCCAGCACTCCGCAGGGCAATGGGGAGACCCAGTACTTC. It specifies CASTPQGNGETQYF.

The chain couples TRBV27 to TRBJ2-1; 7 bases fit TRBD1. The CDR3 spans 14 residues. CDR1 is MNHEY and CDR2 is SMNVEV in the germline V gene (reference sequence). With V trimmed by 5 bases and J by 7 bases, 8 bases remained unmatched. The CDR3: CASSPRQGRNEQFF. The DNA of the CDR3 is TGTGCCAGCAGTCCCCGACAGGGTAGGAATGAGCAGTTCTTC.